This TCR beta chain comes out of a study of sequential checkpoint blockade in melanoma. Across the study: Each arm's sequence ended with maintenance nivolumab.

The treatment here: randomized to nivolumab then ipilimumab (arm A) or the reverse (arm B). Sorted cells were live CD3+CD8+, lacking CD19 and CD56, from PBMCs. The V gene's germline CDR1 is SGHNT and CDR2 YENEEA. The CDR3 contains 14 residues. Trimming cost V 8 bases and J 3 bases; bases outside gene matches: 10. Generated by immunoSEQ multiplex PCR, the TCRdb table keeps only in-frame clones and is missing some. The sample contains around 18,000 clones, 69% of which appear only once. The chain links TRBV11-3 to TRBJ2-7; 7 nucleotides align to TRBD1. The receptor was isolated from a human donor with melanoma. The sample was CD8+ T cells sorted from blood (inferred from file names), taken from a patient given nivolumab and ipilimumab in sequence. In nucleotides, the CDR3 is TGTGCCAGCGCAAGGACAGGAAATCGCTACGAGCAGTACTTC. It specifies CASARTGNRYEQYF.